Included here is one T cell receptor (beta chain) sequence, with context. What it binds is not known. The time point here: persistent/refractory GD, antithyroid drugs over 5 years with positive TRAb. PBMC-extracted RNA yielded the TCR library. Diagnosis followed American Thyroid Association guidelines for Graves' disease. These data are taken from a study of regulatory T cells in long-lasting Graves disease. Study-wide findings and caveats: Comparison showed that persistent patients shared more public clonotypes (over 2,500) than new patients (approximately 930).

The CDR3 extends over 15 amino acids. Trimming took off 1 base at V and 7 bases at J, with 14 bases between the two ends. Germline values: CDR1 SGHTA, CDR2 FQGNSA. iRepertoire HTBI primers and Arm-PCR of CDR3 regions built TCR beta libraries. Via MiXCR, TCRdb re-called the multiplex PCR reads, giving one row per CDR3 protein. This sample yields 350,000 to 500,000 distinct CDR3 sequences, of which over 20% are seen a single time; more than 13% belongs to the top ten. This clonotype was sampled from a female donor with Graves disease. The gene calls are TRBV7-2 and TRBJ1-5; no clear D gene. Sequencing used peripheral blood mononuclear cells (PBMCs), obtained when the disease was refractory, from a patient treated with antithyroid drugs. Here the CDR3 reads CASSLVGGAGQPQHF. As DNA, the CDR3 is TGTGCCAGCAGCTTAGTGGGCGGCGCGGGGCAGCCCCAGCATTTT.